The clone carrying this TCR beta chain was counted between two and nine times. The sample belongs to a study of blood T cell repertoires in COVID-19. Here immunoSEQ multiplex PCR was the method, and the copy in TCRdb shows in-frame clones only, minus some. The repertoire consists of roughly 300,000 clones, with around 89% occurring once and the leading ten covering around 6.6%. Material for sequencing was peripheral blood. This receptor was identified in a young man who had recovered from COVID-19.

For the CDR3, the DNA is TGTGCCAGCAGCTTGGGGACAAGCTCCTACAATGAGCAGTTCTTC. Encoded protein: CASSLGTSSYNEQFF. V usage is TRBV5-5 and J usage is TRBJ2-1, with D perhaps TRBD1 (5 bases). The CDR3 is 15 residues long. Germline V gene data show CDR1 as SGHKS and CDR2 as YYEKEE (reference sequence). Trimming removed 0 bases at V and 0 bases at J, with 7 bases between.